The 13 T cell receptor beta chains listed next were all sequenced from one sample in a study of cytomegalovirus exposure and HLA in healthy donors (dated by TCRdb to 2016 to 2017). The library was built by means of the immunoSEQ multiplex PCR assay. A mixture of 60 forward primers for TCR Vbeta segments and 13 reverse primers for TCR Jbeta segments was used in the multiplex PCR. Sourced from immuneACCESS, this table was stored by TCRdb with only in-frame sequences that have V and J called. A share of the clones is absent; for the studies checked, an unresolved V gene accounts for under half, and the remainder has no known explanation. This sample lists 90,000 to 140,000 clones; around 75% were detected once. In total, the top ten clones hold 6% to 8% of the sample. What was sequenced was PBMCs. The receptors were gathered from a young man in good health and CMV-seropositive.

V gene TRBV11-2 combines with J gene TRBJ2-3, with 9 bases aligning to TRBD2. V shed 3 bases, J shed 6 bases, and the junction held 7 bases outside the gene matches. The CDR3 is made up of 15 amino acids. Looked up from germline, CDR1 is SGHAT and CDR2 is FQNNGV. CDR3 residues: CASSLVGGGADTQYF. CDR3 nucleotide sequence: TGTGCCAGCAGCTTGGTCGGCGGGGGGGCGGATACGCAGTATTTT. Drawing the rest from reference TRBV11-2 and TRBJ2-3, the complete variable domain is EAGVAQSPRYKIIEKRQSVAFWCNPISGHATLYWYQQILGQGPKLLIQFQNNGVVDDSQLPKDRFSAERLKGVDSTLKIQPAKLEDSAVYLCASSLVGGGADTQYFGPGTRLTVL.

The chain recombines TRBV6-1 with TRBJ1-5, with D perhaps TRBD1 (5 bases). Germline CDR1 and CDR2: MNHNS and SASEGT. The ends were cut back, 3 bases at V and 6 bases at J, with 9 bases in the middle. CDR3 size: 13 residues. As DNA, the CDR3 is TGTGCCAGCAGTGACAGGGCCATTCAGCCCCAGCATTTT. Translation: CASSDRAIQPQHF.

In its sample, this clone was seen once. The rearrangement joins TRBV5-6 to TRBJ1-2; 9 bases are a match to TRBD1. This CDR3 contains 15 residues. V was pared by 5 bases and J by 2 bases, with 7 bases of the junction left unmatched. Germline V gene lookup returns CDR1 SGHDT and CDR2 YYEEEE. CDR3 residues: CASSFRDRANYGYTF. The CDR3 DNA reads TGTGCCAGCAGTTTCCGGGACAGGGCGAACTATGGCTACACCTTC.

CDR3 DNA sequence: TGCGCCAGCAGCCTTGGCCTGGCTAACTATGGCTACACCTTC. Encoded protein: CASSLGLANYGYTF. The chain employs TRBV4-1 and TRBJ1-2; D unclear. This CDR3 is built from 14 residues. The V gene's germline CDR1 is MGHRA and CDR2 YSYEKL. Trimming left V 4 bases short and J 0 bases short, with 9 bases between.

This chain links TRBV30 with TRBJ1-2, with 7 nucleotides matching TRBD1. Germline CDR1 and CDR2: GTSNPN and SVGIG (reference sequence). The CDR3 consists of 14 residues. With 3 bases clipped from V and 2 bases from J, the junction kept 6 bases outside the gene matches. CDR3 DNA sequence: TGTGCCTGGAGCGTTGGACAGGTCAACTATGGCTACACCTTC. It yields the protein CAWSVGQVNYGYTF.

J is TRBJ1-5 and V is TRBV4-1, with 9 bases identical to TRBD1. Trimming at V came to 1 base and at J to 7 bases, leaving 5 bases not matched to a gene. Germline-derived CDR1 and CDR2 are MGHRA and YSYEKL. CDR3 size: 15 residues. The CDR3 sequence is CASSQVQGAGQPQHF. The CDR3 bases are TGCGCCAGCAGCCAAGTACAGGGGGCAGGACAGCCCCAGCATTTT.

As regards this clone: At one boundary the junction diverges from the germline segment, which might be a read error. J is TRBJ1-1 and V is TRBV7-9; D gene uncertain. CDR3 length: 13 residues. Per the germline V gene, CDR1 is SEHNR and CDR2 is FQNEAQ (reference sequence). CDR3 in DNA: TGTGCCAGCAGCTTACGGGGTACGGCTGATGCTTTCTTT. Amino acid sequence: CASSLRGTADAFF.

The rearrangement uses TRBV19 and TRBJ1-5; no clear D. The germline gives CDR1 LNHDA, CDR2 SQIVND (reference sequence). This CDR3 contains 15 residues. V was clipped by 5 bases and J by 0 bases, with 11 bases between them. The chain's CDR3 is CASSWSGYSNQPQHF. CDR3 nucleotide sequence: TGTGCCAGTAGTTGGAGCGGTTATAGCAATCAGCCCCAGCATTTT.

Written as DNA, the CDR3 is TGTGCCAGCAGTCAGAGGGGGGGTCGGCGTCAGCCCCAGCATTTT. This sequence encodes CASSQRGGRRQPQHF. This rearrangement joins TRBV28 to TRBJ1-5; D is perhaps TRBD1 (6 bases). The CDR3 runs to 15 residues. The ends were cut back, 5 bases at V and 6 bases at J, with 17 bases in the middle. Germline V gives CDR1 MDHEN, CDR2 SYDVKM.

This chain connects TRBV9 to TRBJ2-7, with D possibly matching TRBD2 (6 bases). Germline loops: CDR1 SGDLS, CDR2 YYNGEE. The CDR3 runs 15 residues. Trimming shortened V by 0 bases and J by 4 bases, and 14 bases separated the two germline ends. CDR3 loop: CASSVERGSGYEQYF. Here the CDR3 DNA reads TGTGCCAGCAGCGTAGAACGGGGGTCTGGATACGAGCAGTACTTC.

This chain uses TRBV7-2 with TRBJ1-5; TRBD1 matches at 8 bases. The junction had 4 bases not matched to a gene; V was cut back by 5 bases and J by 1 base. CDR3 size: 15 residues. The germline gives CDR1 SGHTA, CDR2 FQGNSA. Here the CDR3 reads CASSLTGESNQPQHF. CDR3 bases: TGTGCCAGCAGCCTGACAGGGGAAAGCAATCAGCCCCAGCATTTT.

The V and J genes are TRBV16 and TRBJ2-7; 9 bases are a match to TRBD1. From germline, CDR1 is KGHSY and CDR2 FQNENV. The CDR3 totals 16 residues. The V and J ends lost 2 bases and 5 bases, in that order; junction bases with no gene match: 10. The CDR3 bases are TGTGCCAGCAGCCAACGGCCGGGGACAGGGTTCCACGAGCAGTACTTC. Its translation: CASSQRPGTGFHEQYF. Together with reference TRBV16 and TRBJ2-7, the CDR3 gives the full variable domain: GEEVAQTPKHLVRGEGQKAKLYCAPIKGHSYVFWYQQVLKNEFKFLISFQNENVFDETGMPKERFSAKCLPNSPCSLEIQATKLEDSAVYFCASSQRPGTGFHEQYFGPGTRLTVT.

This clone has only one observation. The chain uses TRBV19 and TRBJ1-6; D is ambiguous. Between the trimmed V and J ends, which lost 6 bases and 8 bases, there was a span of 8 bases. Germline-derived CDR1 and CDR2 are LNHDA and SQIVND (reference sequence). The CDR3 runs to 12 residues. The CDR3 bases are TGTGCCAGTAGACAGAGAGATTCACCCCTCCACTTT. This gives the protein CASRQRDSPLHF.